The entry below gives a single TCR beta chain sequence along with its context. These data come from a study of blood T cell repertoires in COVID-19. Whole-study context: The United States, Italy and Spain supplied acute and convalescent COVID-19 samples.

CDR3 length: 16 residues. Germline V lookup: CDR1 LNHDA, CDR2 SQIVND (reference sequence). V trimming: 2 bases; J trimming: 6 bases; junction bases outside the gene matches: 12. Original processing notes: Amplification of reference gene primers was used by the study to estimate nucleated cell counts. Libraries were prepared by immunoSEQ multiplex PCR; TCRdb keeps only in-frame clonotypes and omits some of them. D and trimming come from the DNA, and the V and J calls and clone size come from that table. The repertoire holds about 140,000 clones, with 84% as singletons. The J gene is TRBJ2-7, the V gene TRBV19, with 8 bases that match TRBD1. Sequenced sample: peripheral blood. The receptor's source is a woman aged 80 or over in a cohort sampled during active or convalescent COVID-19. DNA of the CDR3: TGTGCCAGTAGTATAAATCGCGGGACAGGATTAGGCGAGCAGTACTTC. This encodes CASSINRGTGLGEQYF.